A selection of T cell receptor beta chains follows, all from one sample in a study of CD8 T cells in ankylosing spondylitis. TCRdb passed the 5' RACE reads through MiXCR, listing each CDR3 protein once. The table shows 210,000 or so distinct CDR3 sequences, with 7.5% to 9.5% occurring only once. The sample comprised blood, either unsorted or a sorted T cell fraction (not recorded which). Receptors were obtained from a female donor with ankylosing spondylitis or in good health (not recorded which). Each CDR3 is given with its conserved first and last residue. The D gene is left open where the match is weak. Clone size appears in some rows only: once, few, many, or a class for an expanded clone.

-	10	many	TRBV29-1	TRBJ2-5	TGCAGCGTGGCAGTGGAGACCCAGTACTTC	CSVAVETQYF
TRBD1	13	many	TRBV29-1	TRBJ2-7	TGCAGCGCATCCGGGACAGGGTCCTACGAGCAGTACTTC	CSASGTGSYEQYF
-	15	many	TRBV6-5	TRBJ1-2	TGTGCCAGCAGTTACCGTGGCCAGGGAACCTATGGCTACACCTTC	CASSYRGQGTYGYTF
-	13	many	TRBV7-9	TRBJ1-4	TGTGCCAGCTCCGGGGTTCCAAATGAAAAACTGTTTTTT	CASSGVPNEKLFF
TRBD1	17	few	TRBV7-2	TRBJ2-2	TGTGCCAGCAGCTTATTTCGGGGGACAGGGGGAGTCGGGGAGCTGTTTTTT	CASSLFRGTGGVGELFF
-	12	few	TRBV29-1	TRBJ2-5	TGCAGCGTTGACCACAGCAAAGAGACCCAGTACTTC	CSVDHSKETQYF
-	9	many	TRBV5-6	TRBJ2-7	TGTGCCAGCAGCTTAATACCCCCTTTC	CASSLIPPF
-	18	-	TRBV12-3/TRBV12-4	TRBJ2-2	TGTGCCTTCTGTTTAGGGGAGGGGGGAAAATTAAGCACCGGGGAGCTGTTTTTT	CAFCLGEGGKLSTGELFF
-	11	many	TRBV5-5	TRBJ1-1	TGTGCCAGCAGGTATTACACTGAAGCTTTCTTT	CASRYYTEAFF
TRBD2	18	many	TRBV6-2/TRBV6-3	TRBJ2-1	TGTGCCAGCAGGACACCGGGACTAGCGGGGGGCTCCTACAATGAGCAGTTCTTC	CASRTPGLAGGSYNEQFF
-	13	many	TRBV7-3	TRBJ2-1	TGTGCCAGCAGCTTGACAGGGAGGGGTGAGCAGTTCTTC	CASSLTGRGEQFF
-	16	many	TRBV12-3/TRBV12-4	TRBJ1-1	TGTGCCAGCAGTTTTATTCTAGGGGGACTGAACACTGAAGCTTTCTTT	CASSFILGGLNTEAFF
TRBD2	16	-	TRBV7-2	TRBJ2-3	TGTGCCAGCAGCTTAAGGAGCGGGAGTCCGACAGATACGCAGTATTTT	CASSLRSGSPTDTQYF
TRBD1	16	many	TRBV28	TRBJ1-5	TGTGCCAGCAGTCTCGGACAGGAGAGGGGCAATCAGCCCCAGCATTTT	CASSLGQERGNQPQHF
-	11	many	TRBV12-3/TRBV12-4	TRBJ1-1	TGTGCCAGCAGTTTAGGGTTTGAAGCTTTCTTT	CASSLGFEAFF
TRBD1	19	many	TRBV6-5	TRBJ2-7	TGTGCCAGCAGTTACTCGACGGAGGGTGCACAGGGGGTATTCTACGAGCAGTACTTC	CASSYSTEGAQGVFYEQYF
-	15	-	TRBV7-2	TRBJ2-2	TGTGCCAGCAGTAGCCCGGGGTATTCGGGCGGGGAGCTGTTTTTT	CASSSPGYSGGELFF
-	15	-	TRBV7-9	TRBJ2-2	TGTGCCAGCAGCTTAGATGCGGGTTTCACCGGGGAGCTGTTTTTT	CASSLDAGFTGELFF
-	15	many	TRBV12-3/TRBV12-4	TRBJ1-2	TGTGCCAGCAGTTTAGCTGGAGGAGGGAACTATGGCTACACCTTC	CASSLAGGGNYGYTF
TRBD1	13	many	TRBV20-1	TRBJ1-2	TGCAGTGCAACCGGGACAGTCGATCCCGGCTACACCTTC	CSATGTVDPGYTF
TRBD1	15	many	TRBV28	TRBJ1-5	TGTGCCAGCAGTACTCGACAGGGGGGAAGTCAGCCCCAGCATTTT	CASSTRQGGSQPQHF
TRBD2	15	many	TRBV7-2	TRBJ2-3	TGTGCCAGCAGAGGGACTAGGCTTAGCACAGATACGCAGTATTTT	CASRGTRLSTDTQYF
-	13	many	TRBV28	TRBJ2-5	TGTGCCAGCAACTCCGGGAGTTTGGAGACCCAGTACTTC	CASNSGSLETQYF
-	14	many	TRBV4-2	TRBJ1-5	TGTGCCAGCAGCCAAGAAGCAAACAATCAGCCCCAGCATTTT	CASSQEANNQPQHF
-	16	many	TRBV2	TRBJ2-3	TGTGCCAGCAGTGAAGCTGGAGGGCCTAGCACAGATACGCAGTATTTT	CASSEAGGPSTDTQYF
TRBD2	18	-	TRBV2	TRBJ2-3	TGTACCAGCTGTGGGCGGACTAGCGGGATCTCCCCCACAGATACGCAGTATTTT	CTSCGRTSGISPTDTQYF
TRBD1	14	few	TRBV29-1	TRBJ2-7	TGCAGCGTCGGGGGAGGGACAGGGGCCTACGAGCAGTACTTC	CSVGGGTGAYEQYF
-	15	many	TRBV7-9	TRBJ2-5	TGTGCCAGCAGCTTAAGGCTGGGCGGGCAAGAGACCCAGTACTTC	CASSLRLGGQETQYF